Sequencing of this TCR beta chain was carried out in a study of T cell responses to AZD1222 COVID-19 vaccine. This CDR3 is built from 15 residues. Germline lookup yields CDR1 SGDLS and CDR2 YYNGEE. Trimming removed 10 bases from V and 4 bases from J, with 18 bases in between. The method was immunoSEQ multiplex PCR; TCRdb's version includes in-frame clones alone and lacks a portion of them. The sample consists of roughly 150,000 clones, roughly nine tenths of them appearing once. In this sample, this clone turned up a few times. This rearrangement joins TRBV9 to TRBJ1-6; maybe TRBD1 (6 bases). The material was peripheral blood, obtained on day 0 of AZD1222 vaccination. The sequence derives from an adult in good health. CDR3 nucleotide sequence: TGTGCCTCGGAGGGGGGCGGCAATTATAATTCACCCCTCCACTTT. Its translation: CASEGGGNYNSPLHF.